The clone carrying this T cell receptor (beta chain) appeared a few times. Unrecorded immune exposure was likely among donors, who were nominally healthy when sampled. These data come from a study of cytomegalovirus exposure and HLA in healthy donors. Primers for the PCR totalled 60 Vbeta and 13 Jbeta. Using immunoSEQ multiplex PCR, the repertoire was profiled, and TCRdb retains in-frame clones only, with some absent. The sample holds some 130,000 clones, roughly two thirds seen once. Germline-derived CDR1 and CDR2 are SNHLY and FYNNEI. There are 14 residues in the CDR3. The V and J ends lost 2 bases and 5 bases respectively, with 12 bases between them.

The source of this sequence is a man aged 30-40 years in good health and CMV-seropositive. The chain combines TRBV2 with TRBJ1-1; a weak D match, TRBD1 (6 bases). The sample was PBMCs. Written as DNA, the CDR3 is TGTGCCAGCAGTGAACAGGGGACCATAACTGAAGCTTTCTTT. This gives the protein CASSEQGTITEAFF.